The 21 T cell receptor beta chains in this list originate from one sample, sequenced in a study of T cell changes during pregnancy in multiple sclerosis. The protocol was immunoSEQ multiplex PCR, while the TCRdb copy is restricted to in-frame clones and leaves out a portion. The data show over 90,000 clones, 90% seen once. The source was peripheral blood, collected in the second trimester of pregnancy. These receptors were collected from a female donor in good health, enrolled as a control in a pregnancy study.

The V gene is TRBV27, the J gene TRBJ1-2; D not certain. The CDR3 consists of 14 residues. V lost 1 base and J lost 1, with 7 bases in between. Germline V gene sequence: CDR1 MNHEY, CDR2 SMNVEV (reference sequence). The CDR3: CASSLYAGNYGYTF. The CDR3, as DNA: TGTGCCAGCAGTTTATACGCGGGTAACTATGGCTACACCTTC.

There are a few counts of this clone. This chain links TRBV29-1 with TRBJ2-1; 13 bases fit TRBD2. V lost 4 bases to trimming and J lost 4 bases; unmatched junction nucleotides: 7. CDR3 length equals 16 residues. Germline loops: CDR1 SQVTM, CDR2 ANQGSEA. CDR3 sequence: CSVGTSGGFIYNEQFF. In DNA form, the CDR3 reads TGCAGCGTTGGGACTAGCGGGGGATTTATTTACAATGAGCAGTTCTTC.

The chain recombines TRBV18 with TRBJ2-1, with TRBD1 identical over 10 bases. The CDR3 is 15 residues long. V gave up 4 bases and J gave up 4 bases; unmatched junction bases: 4. The V gene's germline CDR1 is KGHSH and CDR2 LQKENI. DNA for the CDR3: TGTGCCAGCTCACTAACGGGACAGGGGTACAATGAGCAGTTCTTC. Its protein is CASSLTGQGYNEQFF.

The chain has TRBV7-8 and TRBJ1-2; no reliable D call. The CDR3 length is 14 residues. The V gene's germline CDR1 is SGHVS and CDR2 FQNEAQ. V was pared by 1 base and J by 2 bases, with 8 bases between. CDR3 protein: CASSLDTANYGYTF. CDR3 nucleotide sequence: TGTGCCAGCAGCTTAGATACAGCAAACTATGGCTACACCTTC.

The J gene is TRBJ1-2, the V gene TRBV5-1; D uncertain. Trimming took off 0 bases at V and 3 bases at J, with 12 bases between the two ends. The CDR3 consists of 15 residues. The germline CDR1 and CDR2 sequences are SGHRS and YFSETQ. CDR3 sequence reads: CASSLGSADYYGYTF. Here the CDR3 DNA reads TGCGCCAGCAGCTTGGGTTCGGCAGACTACTATGGCTACACCTTC.

The genes are TRBV13 and TRBJ2-7; 7 bases agree with TRBD1. The CDR3 totals 16 residues. Per the germline V gene, CDR1 is PRHDT and CDR2 is FYEKMQ (reference sequence). The V segment lost 1 base and the J segment 6 bases; nucleotides outside the gene matches: 12. The CDR3 loop reads CASSLARGPLGFEQYF. As DNA, the CDR3 is TGTGCCAGCAGCTTAGCGAGGGGGCCCCTTGGTTTCGAGCAGTACTTC.

The chain joins TRBV2 to TRBJ1-2; 7 bases align to TRBD1. The CDR3 runs to 14 residues. Trimming cost V 4 bases and J 2 bases; bases outside gene matches: 4. Germline CDR1 SNHLY, CDR2 FYNNEI. CDR3: CASSGGQTNYGYTF. The CDR3 DNA follows: TGTGCCAGCAGTGGGGGACAGACCAACTATGGCTACACCTTC. The whole variable domain, remainder taken from reference TRBV2 and TRBJ1-2, is EPEVTQTPSHQVTQMGQEVILRCVPISNHLYFYWYRQILGQKVEFLVSFYNNEISEKSEIFDDQFSVERPDGSNFTLKIRSTKLEDSAMYFCASSGGQTNYGYTFGSGTRLTVV.

The chain combines TRBV5-5 with TRBJ1-1; no reliable D call. Germline CDR1 is SGHKS and CDR2 is YYEKEE (reference sequence). This CDR3 has 15 amino acids. Trimming left V 0 bases short and J 3 bases short, with 12 bases between. This chain's CDR3 is CASSLVRTEDTEAFF. As DNA, the CDR3 is TGTGCCAGCAGCTTGGTGCGGACTGAGGACACTGAAGCTTTCTTT.

This clone was seen a single time. At one end, the junction sequence differs from germline, possibly due to a read error. The chain combines TRBV12-5 with TRBJ2-7, with D perhaps TRBD2 (5 bases). The CDR3 loop spans 11 amino acids. CDR1 and CDR2 from the germline V gene are LGHNT and FRNRAP. The DNA for the CDR3 is TGTGCTAGTGTGGAGGTGTGTGCCCCTGAGTTC. Translation gives CASVEVCAPEF. Full variable domain (remainder filled in from reference TRBV12-5 and TRBJ2-7): DARVTQTPRHKVTEMGQEVTMRCQPILGHNTVFWYRQTMMQGLELLAYFRNRAPLDDSGMPKDRFSAEMPDATLATLKIQPSEPRDSAVYFCASVEVCAPEFGPGTRLTVT.

The chain links TRBV6-5 to TRBJ2-1; a weak D match, TRBD2 (6 bases). The CDR3 is 16 residues long. V was shortened by 0 bases and J by 0 bases, with 9 bases between the two germline ends. Germline lookup yields CDR1 MNHEY and CDR2 SVGAGI. The CDR3, as DNA: TGTGCCAGCAGTTACTCCGGGACTTTCTCCTACAATGAGCAGTTCTTC. Protein: CASSYSGTFSYNEQFF.

The chain uses TRBV18 and TRBJ1-1, with D perhaps matching TRBD1 (6 bases). Germline-derived CDR1 and CDR2 are KGHSH and LQKENI. V was pared by 2 bases and J by 4 bases, with 20 bases between. The CDR3 is 17 residues long. The CDR3 DNA sequence: TGTGCCAGCTCACCATTTCTCGGGGGGCCCCGAGGCACTGAAGCTTTCTTT. Translated: CASSPFLGGPRGTEAFF.

The J gene is TRBJ1-6, the V gene TRBV5-4, with D possibly TRBD1 on 5 matching bases. V dropped 0 bases and J dropped 5 bases, with 12 bases sitting between them. CDR3 length: 16 residues. CDR1 and CDR2 from the germline V gene are SGHNT and YYREEE (reference sequence). The CDR3 sequence is CASSLGPGVDNSPLHF. The CDR3 DNA reads as TGTGCCAGCAGCTTGGGCCCGGGGGTGGATAATTCACCCCTCCACTTT.

This chain connects TRBV7-6 to TRBJ2-1; TRBD2 agrees at 7 bases. This CDR3 is built from 16 residues. V dropped 5 bases and J dropped 0; count of bases not matched to a gene: 7. Germline-derived CDR1 and CDR2 are SGHVS and FNYEAQ. In DNA, the CDR3 is TGTGCCAGCAGCCAAGGGACGGGGGGCTCCTACAATGAGCAGTTCTTC. Translation gives CASSQGTGGSYNEQFF.

The genes are TRBV27 and TRBJ1-1; 9 bases are a match to TRBD1. The CDR3 consists of 17 residues. V shed 3 bases, J shed 0 bases, and the junction held 8 bases outside the gene matches. Looked up from germline, CDR1 is MNHEY and CDR2 is SMNVEV (reference sequence). The CDR3 DNA reads TGTGCCAGCAGTTTCGTCCCGGGACAGGGATTGAACACTGAAGCTTTCTTT. Protein sequence: CASSFVPGQGLNTEAFF.

The chain links TRBV7-9 to TRBJ2-2, with 15 bases that match TRBD2. The CDR3 has 19 residues. With 3 bases clipped from V and 3 bases from J, the junction kept 8 bases outside the gene matches. The germline V gene has CDR1 SEHNR and CDR2 FQNEAQ (reference sequence). Here the CDR3 DNA reads TGTGCCAGCAGCTTGGAGGGACTAGCGGGAGGCAGGTACACCGGGGAGCTGTTTTTT. It specifies CASSLEGLAGGRYTGELFF.

This clone appeared a few times. The rearrangement links TRBV7-9 to TRBJ1-4; D is unclear. Deletions cut 4 bases from V and 8 bases from J, with 5 bases between. The CDR3 is 11 residues long. CDR1 is SEHNR and CDR2 is FQNEAQ in the germline V gene (reference sequence). The CDR3 sequence: CASSYSEKLFF. DNA of the CDR3: TGTGCCAGCAGCTACTCGGAAAAACTGTTTTTT.

V gene TRBV12-5 combines with J gene TRBJ1-1, with 9 nucleotides matching TRBD1. The V gene end was trimmed by 0 bases and the J gene end by 4 bases; junction bases not matched to a gene: 3. The CDR3 has 15 amino acids. In germline, CDR1 is LGHNT, CDR2 FRNRAP. The CDR3 reads CASGLVLQGATEAFF. The CDR3 region has the DNA TGTGCTAGTGGTTTGGTCCTACAGGGGGCCACTGAAGCTTTCTTT.

This clone has a single count. The chain combines TRBV18 with TRBJ1-3; 7 bases fit TRBD1. V lost 3 bases to trimming and J lost 0 bases; unmatched junction nucleotides: 5. CDR1 is KGHSH, CDR2 LQKENI, per germline. There are 16 residues in the CDR3. The CDR3 is CASSPSRDSSGNTIYF. The CDR3 nucleotides are TGTGCCAGCTCACCGAGCCGGGACAGCTCTGGAAACACCATATATTTT. The full variable domain, with the rest looked up from reference TRBV18 and TRBJ1-3, is NAGVMQNPRHLVRRRGQEARLRCSPMKGHSHVYWYRQLPEEGLKFMVYLQKENIIDESGMPKERFSAEFPKEGPSILRIQQVVRGDSAAYFCASSPSRDSSGNTIYFGEGSWLTVV.

This rearrangement joins TRBV5-1 to TRBJ2-7; 9 bases line up with TRBD1. CDR3 length equals 15 residues. Germline CDR1 reads SGHRS; CDR2 reads YFSETQ. V dropped 4 bases and J dropped 4; count of bases not matched to a gene: 9. CDR3 loop: CASSPLQGAIYEQYF. The DNA of the CDR3 is TGCGCCAGCAGCCCATTACAGGGGGCGATATACGAGCAGTACTTC.

This sequence joins TRBV19 and TRBJ2-1; 9 nucleotides agree with TRBD2. Germline-derived CDR1 and CDR2 are LNHDA and SQIVND (reference sequence). With 7 bases clipped from V and 4 bases from J, the junction kept 2 bases outside the gene matches. The CDR3 runs to 13 residues. CDR3 residues: CASTSGAYNEQFF. The CDR3 nucleotides read TGTGCCAGTACTAGCGGGGCGTACAATGAGCAGTTCTTC.

This rearrangement joins TRBV28 to TRBJ2-7, with 7 bases identical to TRBD2. CDR3 length: 12 amino acids. Germline V gene lookup returns CDR1 MDHEN and CDR2 SYDVKM. Trimming removed 8 bases from V and 3 bases from J; junction bases left unmatched: 4. The CDR3 loop is CASGGGSYEQYF. The CDR3 bases are TGTGCCAGCGGGGGGGGGAGCTACGAGCAGTACTTC.